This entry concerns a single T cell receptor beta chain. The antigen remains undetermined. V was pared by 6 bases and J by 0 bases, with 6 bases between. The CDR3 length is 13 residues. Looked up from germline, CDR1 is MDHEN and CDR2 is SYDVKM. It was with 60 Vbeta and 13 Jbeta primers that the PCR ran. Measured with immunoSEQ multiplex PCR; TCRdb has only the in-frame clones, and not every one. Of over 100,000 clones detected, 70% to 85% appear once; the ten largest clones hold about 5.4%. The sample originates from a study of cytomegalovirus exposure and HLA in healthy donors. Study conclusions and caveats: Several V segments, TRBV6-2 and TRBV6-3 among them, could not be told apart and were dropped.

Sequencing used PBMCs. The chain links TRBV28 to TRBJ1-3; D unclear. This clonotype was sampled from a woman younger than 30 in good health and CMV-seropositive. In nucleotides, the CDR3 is TGTGCCAGCAGGGTAGCCTCTGGAAACACCATATATTTT. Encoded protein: CASRVASGNTIYF.